What follows are 11 T cell receptor beta chains derived from one specimen sequenced in a study of human T cells and chemical hapten exposure. TCRdb reanalysed the RACE reads using MiXCR and keeps one entry per CDR3 protein. The sample contains 350,000 to 450,000 distinct CDR3 sequences, less than 6.5% of which appear only once. Time point indicated: pre-sensitization, week 0. Specified treatment: therapeutic diphenylcyclopropenone sensitization with weekly scalp DPC. Sequenced here: whole blood, sampled in connection with sensitization to the hapten diphenylcyclopropenone (DPC). These receptor sequences come from a woman in her forties or fifties with alopecia areata. Some clones in this sample may be carry-over from other donors' samples.

This clonotype has a handful of counts. The chain carries TRBV30 and TRBJ1-2; D remains ambiguous. CDR1 is GTSNPN and CDR2 is SVGIG in the germline V gene (reference sequence). This CDR3 is 12 amino acids long. The CDR3, as DNA: TGTGGCCGGAATGAGGGAGTCGGCGGCTACACCTTC. It is translated as CGRNEGVGGYTF.

In this sample, this clonotype turned up many times. V and J are TRBV6-2 or TRBV6-3 and TRBJ1-5; no clear D. Trimming removed 2 bases at V and 3 bases at J, with 8 bases between. Germline V lookup: CDR1 MNHEY, CDR2 SVGEGT. There are 14 residues in the CDR3. CDR3 residues: CASSYGQLNQPQHF. The CDR3 bases are TGTGCCAGCAGTTACGGCCAGCTCAATCAGCCCCAGCATTTT.

This clonotype was recorded a few times. The chain is built from TRBV20-1 and TRBJ2-3; 8 nucleotides agree with TRBD2. CDR1 is DFQATT and CDR2 is SNEGSKA in the germline V gene (reference sequence). Trimming removed 5 bases from V and 2 bases from J; junction bases left unmatched: 6. CDR3 length: 14 residues. The CDR3 nucleotides are TGCAGTGCTCCCCCAGCGGGAGACACAGATACGCAGTATTTT. It translates to CSAPPAGDTDTQYF.

This chain links TRBV7-2 with TRBJ1-2, with TRBD1 matching over 7 bases. V was clipped by 5 bases and J by 8 bases; unmatched bases: 8. CDR1 is SGHTA, CDR2 FQGNSA, per germline. The CDR3 has 13 amino acids. The CDR3 DNA sequence: TGTGCCAGCAGCCCACAGGGGTCGGTCGGCTACACCTTC. This codes for CASSPQGSVGYTF.

This clonotype was seen ten or more times. V gene TRBV27 combines with J gene TRBJ2-7, with D unresolved. This CDR3 spans 14 amino acids. Trimming removed 5 bases from V and 1 base from J, with 12 bases in between. The V gene's germline CDR1 is MNHEY and CDR2 SMNVEV (reference sequence). The chain's CDR3 is CASSPATGSYEQYF. CDR3 coding DNA: TGTGCCAGCAGTCCGGCGACCGGGTCCTACGAGCAGTACTTC.

This clonotype was found many times. The chain employs TRBV29-1 and TRBJ2-7; 7 nucleotides line up with TRBD1. This CDR3 comprises 13 residues. The V gene end was trimmed by 6 bases and the J gene end by 2 bases; junction bases not matched to a gene: 7. From germline, CDR1 is SQVTM and CDR2 ANQGSEA. For the CDR3, the DNA is TGCAGCGTGGAGACAGGGAATGCCTACGAGCAGTACTTC. It translates to CSVETGNAYEQYF.

A remark on this clonotype: This is likely a read error, given that the CDR3 carries no conserved phenylalanine or tryptophan at its end. The V and J genes are TRBV5-1 and TRBJ2-5; D not certain. The V end lost 1 base, the J end lost 5 bases, and 12 bases lay between the germline ends. Germline V gene data show CDR1 as SGHRS and CDR2 as YFSETQ. The CDR3 extends over 14 amino acids. The CDR3 DNA sequence: TGCGCCAGCAGCTTGCAGGAACCCCGGGAGACCCAGTACCTC. It is translated as CASSLQEPRETQYL.

This clonotype was observed a few times. The V call is TRBV5-1, the J call TRBJ2-3; D possibly uses TRBD1 or TRBD2 (5 bases each). CDR3 length: 17 residues. In germline, CDR1 is SGHRS, CDR2 YFSETQ. V shed 0 bases and J shed 6 bases, with 20 bases lying between them. CDR3 amino acids: CASSLDQWGPGRDTQYF. The CDR3 DNA follows: TGCGCCAGCAGCTTGGATCAGTGGGGACCAGGCAGGGATACGCAGTATTTT.

This clonotype showed up many times. This chain connects TRBV13 to TRBJ2-1; 10 positions agree with TRBD2. This CDR3 has 15 amino acids. V trimming: 4 bases; J trimming: 6 bases; junction bases outside the gene matches: 6. Germline V gives CDR1 PRHDT, CDR2 FYEKMQ (reference sequence). CDR3 sequence (DNA): TGTGCCAGCAGCTCTAGCGGGGGCTACCTCAATGAGCAGTTCTTC. It codes for CASSSSGGYLNEQFF.

This clonotype was detected only a few times. J is TRBJ2-7 and V is TRBV28, with TRBD1 as a possible D gene (5 bases). Trimming removed 2 bases from V and 6 bases from J, with 8 bases in between. Germline lookup yields CDR1 MDHEN and CDR2 SYDVKM. The CDR3 loop spans 12 amino acids. CDR3 in DNA: TGTGCCAGCAGTTTAAAGGGGTTCGAGCAGTACTTC. It specifies CASSLKGFEQYF.

This clonotype appeared many times. The rearrangement links TRBV27 to TRBJ2-5; D uncertain. This CDR3 spans 16 amino acids. The V and J ends lost 3 bases and 0 bases respectively, with 14 bases between them. The germline V gene encodes CDR1 MNHEY and CDR2 SMNVEV (reference sequence). The CDR3 reads CASSFSRPAYQETQYF. The CDR3, as DNA: TGTGCCAGCAGTTTTTCCCGACCCGCCTACCAAGAGACCCAGTACTTC.